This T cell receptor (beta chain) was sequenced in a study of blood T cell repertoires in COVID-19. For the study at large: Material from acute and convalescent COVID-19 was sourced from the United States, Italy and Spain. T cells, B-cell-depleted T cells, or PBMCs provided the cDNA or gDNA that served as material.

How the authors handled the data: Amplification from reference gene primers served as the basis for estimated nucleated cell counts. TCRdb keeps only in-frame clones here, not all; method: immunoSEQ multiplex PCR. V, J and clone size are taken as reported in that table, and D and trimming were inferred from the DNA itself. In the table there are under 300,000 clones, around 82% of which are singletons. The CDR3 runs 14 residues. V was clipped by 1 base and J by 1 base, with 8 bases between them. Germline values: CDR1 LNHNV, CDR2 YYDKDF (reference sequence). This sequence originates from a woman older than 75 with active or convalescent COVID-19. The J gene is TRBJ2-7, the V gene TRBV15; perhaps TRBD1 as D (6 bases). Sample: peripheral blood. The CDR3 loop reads CATSRVGQSYEQYF. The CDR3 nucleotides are TGTGCCACCAGCAGAGTCGGACAGTCCTACGAGCAGTACTTC.